This T cell receptor (beta chain) was retrieved from a study of shared clonotypes between healthy human individuals. Study summary: Three plates were used per donor for CD4 naive, three for CD4 memory, two for CD8 naive and one for CD8 memory.

The naive CD8 fraction comprised CD45RO-negative cells positively selected for CCR7 and excluded terminally differentiated effector memory CD45RA+ cells. Once extracted for a subset, genomic DNA was divided evenly among several immunoSEQ plates. The method was immunoSEQ multiplex PCR; TCRdb's version includes in-frame clones alone and lacks a portion of them. The sample has under 2,000,000 clones, about 95% seen once. Notes on this clone: Its antigen is not identified.

V lost 0 bases and J 0 bases, leaving 3 bases between the germline ends. CDR1 and CDR2 (germline): SGHRS, YFSETQ. The CDR3 contains 14 residues. Study conclusions and caveats: Only blood samples were collected, and tissue repertoires likely differ.

The sequence was obtained from a man aged 18 to 35 in good health. The sample taken for sequencing was naive CD8+ T cells sorted from blood. This chain joins TRBV5-1 and TRBJ1-4; D call uncertain. The CDR3 DNA reads as TGCGCCAGCAGCTTGGACCCAACTAATGAAAAACTGTTTTTT. Residues: CASSLDPTNEKLFF.